This T cell receptor beta chain derives from a study of control samples from healthy donors and cancer patients. The CDR3 extends over 15 amino acids. CDR1 and CDR2 (germline): MNHEY, SMNVEV (reference sequence). V lost 3 bases to trimming and J lost 2 bases; unmatched junction nucleotides: 5. The method was immunoSEQ multiplex PCR; TCRdb's version includes in-frame clones alone and lacks a portion of them. The data contain roughly 190,000 clones, roughly nine tenths of them seen just once; the ten biggest clones take up about 2%. This chain joins TRBV27 and TRBJ1-2, with TRBD1 matching 8 bases. The origin of this receptor is a man between 25 and 39 years old in good health. The sequenced sample was blood. CDR3 DNA: TGTGCCAGCAGTTTTGGAACAGGGGGAAACTATGGCTACACCTTC. Its protein product is CASSFGTGGNYGYTF.